This TCR beta chain was sequenced in a study of blood T cell repertoires in COVID-19. The method was immunoSEQ multiplex PCR; TCRdb's version includes in-frame clones alone and lacks a portion of them. The profile shows around 390,000 clones, around nine tenths of them singletons. Trimming pared 0 bases from V and 2 bases from J, leaving 9 bases between. The CDR3 runs 14 residues. CDR1 SGHRS and CDR2 YFSETQ come from the germline V gene. Study members were between about 18 and 100 years old and lived in fewer than 30 US regions. The source material was PBMCs or T cells enriched from blood (not recorded which). The receptor's source is a woman aged 45-65 years who had recovered from COVID-19. The chain has TRBV5-1 and TRBJ2-7; no firm D call. DNA of the CDR3: TGCGCCAGCAGCTTGGCCCCAGGCACCTACGAGCAGTACTTC. Translated: CASSLAPGTYEQYF. The whole variable domain, filled in from reference TRBV5-1 and TRBJ2-7, reads KAGVTQTPRYLIKTRGQQVTLSCSPISGHRSVSWYQQTPGQGLQFLFEYFSETQRNKGNFPGRFSGRQFSNSRSEMNVSTLELGDSALYLCASSLAPGTYEQYFGPGTRLTVT.